This entry lists 9 T cell receptor beta chains sequenced from one sample in a study of T cell changes during pregnancy in multiple sclerosis. Assay used: immunoSEQ multiplex PCR; TCRdb lists only in-frame clones, some missing. This sample has some 95,000 clones, with approximately 92% found just once. The source material was peripheral blood, sampled in the first trimester of pregnancy. The origin of the receptors is a female donor with multiple sclerosis, enrolled in a pregnancy study.

This CDR3 is CAISEWTGGSYEQYF. CDR3 DNA sequence: TGTGCCATCAGTGAGTGGACAGGGGGCTCCTACGAGCAGTACTTC. V usage is TRBV10-3 and J usage is TRBJ2-7; 10 bases are shared with TRBD1. CDR1 ENHRY and CDR2 SYGVKD come from the germline V gene. V lost 1 base, J lost 0 bases, and 0 bases stayed unmatched. The CDR3 contains 15 residues.

The rearrangement uses TRBV25-1 and TRBJ1-2, with D perhaps TRBD1 (5 bases). This CDR3 has 15 amino acids. The germline V gene has CDR1 MGHDK and CDR2 SYGVNS. With 1 base removed from V and 0 bases from J, the gap between germline ends came to 9 bases. CDR3 in DNA: TGTGCCAGCAGTGAATTGGCAGGGCCTAACTATGGCTACACCTTC. Translated: CASSELAGPNYGYTF.

The V and J genes are TRBV4-1 and TRBJ2-7; 9 bases are shared with TRBD1. This CDR3 contains 17 residues. The V segment lost 2 bases and the J segment 2 bases; nucleotides outside the gene matches: 10. The germline V gene encodes CDR1 MGHRA and CDR2 YSYEKL. The CDR3 DNA reads as TGCGCCAGCAGCCAACTCGGTGTAGGGACAGGGCCCTACGAGCAGTACTTC. It specifies CASSQLGVGTGPYEQYF.

This clone was seen just once. The rearrangement joins TRBV19 to TRBJ2-7; no clear D. Trimming shortened V by 5 bases and J by 0 bases, and 8 bases separated the two germline ends. This CDR3 contains 13 residues. Germline V lookup: CDR1 LNHDA, CDR2 SQIVND (reference sequence). CDR3 in DNA: TGTGCCAGTAGTTCGGAGCGCTCCTACGAGCAGTACTTC. Amino acid sequence: CASSSERSYEQYF. Together with reference TRBV19 and TRBJ2-7, the CDR3 gives the full variable domain: DGGITQSPKYLFRKEGQNVTLSCEQNLNHDAMYWYRQDPGQGLRLIYYSQIVNDFQKGDIAEGYSVSREKKESFPLTVTSAQKNPTAFYLCASSSERSYEQYFGPGTRLTVT.

V and J are TRBV10-3 and TRBJ2-7, with TRBD2 identical over 8 bases. Trimming removed 5 bases from V and 4 bases from J; junction bases left unmatched: 10. CDR1 and CDR2 (germline): ENHRY, SYGVKD. The CDR3 length is 15 residues. The CDR3: CAISKTSGSGYEQYF. The CDR3 DNA follows: TGTGCCATCAGTAAAACCAGCGGGAGTGGTTACGAGCAGTACTTC.

CDR3 coding DNA: TGTGCCAGCAGCCTACCAAAGCAAAGAGGGACACTCGCAGATACGCAGTATTTT. This gives the protein CASSLPKQRGTLADTQYF. The chain uses TRBV21-1 and TRBJ2-3; TRBD1 is the table's D call and was not checked against the DNA. TRBV21-1 is assigned pseudogene status. This CDR3 is built from 18 residues.

The chain recombines TRBV14 with TRBJ1-2; D gene uncertain. The CDR3 totals 14 residues. Trimming cost V 0 bases and J 4 bases, with 9 bases left between them. Germline V gene lookup returns CDR1 SGHDN and CDR2 FVKESK. In nucleotides, the CDR3 is TGTGCCAGCAGCCAAGATCGGTCTACCTATGGCTACACCTTC. Translated: CASSQDRSTYGYTF. The full variable domain, completed using reference TRBV14 and TRBJ1-2, is EAGVTQFPSHSVIEKGQTVTLRCDPISGHDNLYWYRRVMGKEIKFLLHFVKESKQDESGMPNNRFLAERTGGTYSTLKVQPAELEDSGVYFCASSQDRSTYGYTFGSGTRLTVV.

This rearrangement joins TRBV29-1 to TRBJ2-7, with 8 positions matching TRBD2. The CDR3 contains 12 residues. V trimming: 6 bases; J trimming: 6 bases; junction bases outside the gene matches: 7. The germline V gene encodes CDR1 SQVTM and CDR2 ANQGSEA. For the CDR3, the DNA is TGCAGCGTCCGTCGGGAGGGCGGCGAGCAGTACTTC. Amino acid sequence: CSVRREGGEQYF.

The chain recombines TRBV4-1 with TRBJ1-2; D not resolved. The CDR3 spans 13 residues. Trimming took off 4 bases at V and 3 bases at J, with 9 bases between the two ends. Germline V lookup: CDR1 MGHRA, CDR2 YSYEKL. CDR3: CASSRGRDYGYTF. CDR3 DNA sequence: TGCGCCAGCAGCCGAGGGAGGGACTATGGCTACACCTTC.